This T cell receptor (beta chain) was retrieved from a study of glioma-infiltrating T cells. Points from the study as a whole: Tissue-blood divergence was below expectation in non-neoplastic patients, above in gliomas. CDR3 overlap between tissue and blood was very small.

A word on this clonotype: The antigen remains undetermined. This clone may be a read error of a much larger clone one base away.

The CDR3 is 12 amino acids. V lost 3 bases, J lost 9 bases, and 9 bases lay in between. Germline lookup yields CDR1 SGHDN and CDR2 FVKESK. Using RNA template, CDR3s of TCR alpha and beta were amplified with iRepertoire arm-PCR. One-step reverse transcription and amplification started from around 100-400 ng of tissue mRNA or PBMC total RNA. TCRdb ran MiXCR on the multiplex PCR reads and lists one entry per CDR3 protein. The sample lists under 150,000 distinct CDR3 sequences, about 25% seen once, with 27% in the top ten. The sequence came from a human donor with low-grade glioma or glioblastoma, undergoing nonglioma brain surgery, or in good health (not recorded which). The material sequenced was glioma tissue, nonneoplastic brain tissue, or PBMCs (not recorded which). This chain links TRBV14 with TRBJ2-1, with D unresolved. The CDR3: CASSQTAVEQFF. The CDR3 DNA sequence: TGTGCCAGCAGCCAGACGGCGGTTGAGCAGTTCTTC.